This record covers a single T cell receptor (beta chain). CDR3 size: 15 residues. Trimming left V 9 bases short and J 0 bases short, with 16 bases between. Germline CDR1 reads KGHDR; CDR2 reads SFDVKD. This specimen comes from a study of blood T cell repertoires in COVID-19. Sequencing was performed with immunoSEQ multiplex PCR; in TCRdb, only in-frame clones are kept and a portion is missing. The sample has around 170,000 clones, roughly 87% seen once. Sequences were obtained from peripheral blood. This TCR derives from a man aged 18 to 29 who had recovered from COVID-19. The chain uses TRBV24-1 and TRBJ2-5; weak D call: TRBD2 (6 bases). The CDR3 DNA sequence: TGTGCCACCGGGGGAGGAGCCCCGTACCAAGAGACCCAGTACTTC. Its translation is CATGGGAPYQETQYF.